This TCR beta chain was retrieved from a study of graft-versus-host responses after intestinal transplantation. About the research overall: Recipients were given multivisceral, liver-intestinal, or isolated intestinal transplants. Every one of the recipients received anti-thymocyte globulin induction and afterwards took tacrolimus and steroids for 3 to 4 years. Study results and caveats: Among recipient marrow samples, GvH clones were found; some appeared first in ileum or blood. Subjects displaying graft-donor T cell macrochimerism possessed elevated graft-versus-host to host-versus-graft clonal ratios inside allografts.

The CDR3 sequence is 17 residues long. Germline V gene sequence: CDR1 SGHNT, CDR2 YYREEE (reference sequence). V lost 2 bases to trimming and J lost 8 bases; unmatched junction nucleotides: 15. Measured with immunoSEQ multiplex PCR; TCRdb has only the in-frame clones, and not every one. Among 110,000 to 150,000 clones listed, approximately 91% were seen once. This clone was counted a single time. Antigen specificity is unknown. The specimen comprised unstimulated CD4+ T cells sorted from spleen or lymph node cells, sampled before intestinal transplant. This sequence originates from a human donor who received an intestinal transplant. The chain is built from TRBV5-4 and TRBJ2-1; TRBD2 matches at 8 bases. In DNA, the CDR3 is TGTGCCAGCAGCTTTCACGGGGGGGCTACCCAAAGAGATGAGCAGTTCTTC. Protein: CASSFHGGATQRDEQFF.